One and the same sample provided the 7 T cell receptor beta chains below, sequenced in a study of blood T cell repertoires in COVID-19. Repertoires were generated with immunoSEQ multiplex PCR, while TCRdb's copy carries only in-frame clones and drops some. The sample includes 200,000 or so clones, more than 75% seen only once; the top ten take nearly 7.5%. The sequencing input was PBMCs or T cells enriched from blood (not recorded which). The receptor source for this set is a woman in her 40s with acute COVID-19.

The chain links TRBV6-2 or TRBV6-3 to TRBJ1-1; TRBD1 might be the D (5 bases). Germline CDR1 is MNHEY and CDR2 is SVGEGT. The CDR3 extends over 13 amino acids. Trimming shortened V by 6 bases and J by 1 base, and 9 bases separated the two germline ends. The CDR3 region is CASSDRGNTEAFF. CDR3 coding DNA: TGTGCCAGCAGCGACAGAGGGAACACTGAAGCTTTCTTT.

This chain uses TRBV7-2 with TRBJ1-5, with TRBD1 as a possible D gene (6 bases). CDR1 is SGHTA, CDR2 FQGNSA, per germline. The V gene lost 5 bases and the J gene lost 7 bases, with 15 bases spanning the gap. The CDR3 totals 14 residues. CDR3 nucleotide sequence: TGTGCCAGCAGCATTACAGGGCAAGGACAGCCCCAGCATTTT. This sequence encodes CASSITGQGQPQHF.

CDR3 nucleotide sequence: TGTGCCAGCAGCTTTAGGGGGACTAGTATGGATACGCAGTATTTT. Protein: CASSFRGTSMDTQYF. This chain connects TRBV7-6 to TRBJ2-3, with 8 bases that match TRBD2. V was pared by 3 bases and J by 6 bases, with 8 bases of the junction left unmatched. Germline assignment: CDR1 SGHVS and CDR2 FNYEAQ. The CDR3 runs 15 residues. Variable domain in full (rest from reference TRBV7-6 and TRBJ2-3): GAGVSQSPRYKVTKRGQDVALRCDPISGHVSLYWYRQALGQGPEFLTYFNYEAQQDKSGLPNDRFSAERPEGSISTLTIQRTEQRDSAMYRCASSFRGTSMDTQYFGPGTRLTVL.

The CDR3 sequence is CASSLDGGPYNEQFF. The DNA for the CDR3 is TGTGCCAGCAGCTTAGATGGGGGCCCCTACAATGAGCAGTTCTTC. The rearrangement joins TRBV7-3 to TRBJ2-1, with D tentatively TRBD1 (6 bases). Trimming took 2 bases from V and 2 from J, leaving 10 bases between them. The CDR3 runs to 15 residues. Germline V CDR1 and CDR2: SGHTA, FQGTGA.

The CDR3 DNA reads TGTGCCAGCAGCCCGGGGAGGAACACTGAAGCTTTCTTT. Its translation: CASSPGRNTEAFF. This chain uses TRBV7-2 with TRBJ1-1; D is ambiguous. The length of the CDR3 is 13 residues. V was shortened by 5 bases and J by 1 base, with 8 bases between the two germline ends. Germline values: CDR1 SGHTA, CDR2 FQGNSA.

This CDR3 is CASSIPGENEQFF. DNA for the CDR3: TGCGCCAGCAGCATCCCAGGGGAAAATGAGCAGTTCTTC. The rearrangement joins TRBV5-1 to TRBJ2-1, with D possibly being TRBD1 (6 bases). Trimming took off 4 bases at V and 7 bases at J, with 12 bases between the two ends. The CDR3 sequence is 13 residues long. From germline, CDR1 is SGHRS and CDR2 YFSETQ.

The chain is built from TRBV28 and TRBJ1-2; 9 nucleotides line up with TRBD1. V was clipped by 9 bases and J by 4 bases; unmatched bases: 9. The CDR3 has 14 amino acids. Germline CDR1 reads MDHEN; CDR2 reads SYDVKM. In DNA form, the CDR3 reads TGTGCCAGTCTTGGACAGGGGCTCCTCTATGGCTACACCTTC. Protein: CASLGQGLLYGYTF.